Below are 21 T cell receptor beta chains sequenced from a single sample in a study of T cell responses to AZD1222 COVID-19 vaccine. TCRdb's table, derived via immunoSEQ multiplex PCR, lists solely in-frame clones and lacks some. Of 150,000 to 200,000 clones in the sample, more than 75% are singletons; the top ten hold approximately 26%. The source was peripheral blood, collected 28 days after the second AZD1222 dose. The source is an adult who received the AZD1222 COVID-19 vaccine.

CDR3 nucleotide sequence: TGTGCCACCAGTGTAGACGCGGACACCGGGGAGCTGTTTTTT. This encodes CATSVDADTGELFF. The chain combines TRBV24-1 with TRBJ2-2; D not certain. Trimming removed 5 bases at V and 3 bases at J, with 9 bases between. Germline values: CDR1 KGHDR, CDR2 SFDVKD. The CDR3 sequence is 14 residues long.

The chain links TRBV10-2 to TRBJ2-7; 10 bases are a match to TRBD2. V lost 3 bases, J lost 2 bases, and 4 bases stayed unmatched. The CDR3 loop spans 15 amino acids. CDR1 and CDR2 (germline): WSHSY, SAAADI. This CDR3 is CASSDWTSGAYEQYF. CDR3 sequence (DNA): TGCGCCAGCAGTGACTGGACTAGCGGCGCCTACGAGCAGTACTTC.

The chain links TRBV18 to TRBJ1-1; D ambiguous. The germline CDR1 and CDR2 sequences are KGHSH and LQKENI. The CDR3 is 14 amino acids. V lost 6 bases to trimming and J lost 1 base, with 12 bases between them. CDR3 sequence (DNA): TGTGCCAGCTCGCTTATCCAGGAGAACACTGAAGCTTTCTTT. Translation: CASSLIQENTEAFF. Full variable domain (remainder filled in from reference TRBV18 and TRBJ1-1): NAGVMQNPRHLVRRRGQEARLRCSPMKGHSHVYWYRQLPEEGLKFMVYLQKENIIDESGMPKERFSAEFPKEGPSILRIQQVVRGDSAAYFCASSLIQENTEAFFGQGTRLTVV.

This clone was seen just once. The chain is built from TRBV12-5 and TRBJ2-3; no clear D gene. Between the trimmed V and J ends, which lost 6 bases and 4 bases, there was a span of 8 bases. Germline loops: CDR1 LGHNT, CDR2 FRNRAP. This CDR3 is 12 amino acids long. CDR3 loop: CASGPLPDTQYF. In DNA, the CDR3 is TGTGCTAGTGGCCCACTCCCAGATACGCAGTATTTT. Based on the CDR3 plus reference TRBV12-5 and TRBJ2-3, the full variable domain is DARVTQTPRHKVTEMGQEVTMRCQPILGHNTVFWYRQTMMQGLELLAYFRNRAPLDDSGMPKDRFSAEMPDATLATLKIQPSEPRDSAVYFCASGPLPDTQYFGPGTRLTVL.

The rearrangement uses TRBV5-1 and TRBJ2-2; 7 bases map to TRBD2. With V trimmed by 4 bases and J by 6 bases, 12 bases remained unmatched. This CDR3 region has 16 residues. Germline V gene data show CDR1 as SGHRS and CDR2 as YFSETQ. CDR3 DNA: TGCGCCAGCAGCCCGCGGGGGAGCGGCGGTGCCGGGGAGCTGTTTTTT. Amino acid sequence: CASSPRGSGGAGELFF.

This chain joins TRBV24-1 and TRBJ2-7, with 10 bases fitting TRBD2. The V segment lost 4 bases and the J segment 9 bases; nucleotides outside the gene matches: 8. Germline CDR1 KGHDR, CDR2 SFDVKD. This CDR3 is 14 amino acids long. CDR3 amino acids: CATSDPATSGPQYF. The CDR3 region has the DNA TGTGCCACCAGTGACCCCGCGACTAGCGGGCCGCAGTACTTC.

The CDR3 loop reads CASSRTGRLNTEAFF. The CDR3 DNA is TGTGCCAGCAGCAGAACGGGACGCTTGAACACTGAAGCTTTCTTT. The chain recombines TRBV13 with TRBJ1-1; D perhaps matches TRBD1 (5 bases). Trimming removed 5 bases at V and 0 bases at J, with 13 bases between. CDR1 and CDR2 (germline): PRHDT, FYEKMQ (reference sequence). This CDR3 has 15 amino acids.

V and J are TRBV7-3 and TRBJ2-3, with unresolved D. The V end was cut by 8 bases, the J end by 7 bases, with 16 bases between. Germline loops: CDR1 SGHTA, CDR2 FQGTGA. The CDR3 runs to 13 residues. In nucleotides, the CDR3 is TGTGCCAGCCAGCCGGATGGTGGGTATACGCAGTATTTT. Translated: CASQPDGGYTQYF.

The CDR3 loop is CATRPETGIGNEQFF. Written as DNA, the CDR3 is TGTGCCACCCGGCCTGAGACGGGGATAGGGAATGAGCAGTTCTTC. The chain links TRBV28 to TRBJ2-1, with D perhaps matching TRBD2 (5 bases). Germline V gene sequence: CDR1 MDHEN, CDR2 SYDVKM. V lost 10 bases and J lost 7, with 23 bases in between. The CDR3 has 15 amino acids.

The rearrangement joins TRBV6-2 or TRBV6-3 to TRBJ2-7; 8 bases are shared with TRBD2. The CDR3 length is 15 residues. V dropped 3 bases and J dropped 6; count of bases not matched to a gene: 10. The germline CDR1 and CDR2 sequences are MNHEY and SVGEGT. The CDR3 nucleotides read TGTGCCAGCAGTTATTGGGCGGGAGGTTCCCGCGAGCAGTACTTC. Its translation is CASSYWAGGSREQYF.

This clone was found once. The CDR3 protein is CASSVAGGNEQFF. Written as DNA, the CDR3 is TGTGCCAGCAGCGTAGCAGGGGGCAATGAGCAGTTCTTC. The chain carries TRBV9 and TRBJ2-1; 7 nucleotides match TRBD1. V shed 0 bases, J shed 6 bases, and the junction held 0 bases outside the gene matches. The CDR3 totals 13 residues. The V gene's germline CDR1 is SGDLS and CDR2 YYNGEE.

This clone has a single count. The chain couples TRBV6-2 or TRBV6-3 to TRBJ2-7, with 12 bases identical to TRBD1. Germline V gene sequence: CDR1 MNHEY, CDR2 SVGEGT. CDR3 length equals 15 residues. The V segment lost 1 base and the J segment 5 bases; nucleotides outside the gene matches: 3. The CDR3 protein is CASSYLGTGGDEQYF. The CDR3 nucleotides read TGTGCCAGCAGTTACTTAGGGACAGGGGGCGACGAGCAGTACTTC.

The chain links TRBV25-1 to TRBJ2-7; 8 nucleotides line up with TRBD2. The CDR3 length is 15 residues. Germline lookup yields CDR1 MGHDK and CDR2 SYGVNS. V trimming: 6 bases; J trimming: 5 bases; junction bases outside the gene matches: 12. CDR3 bases: TGTGCCAGCAGCGGGGGAGGAGCGGGAGACGACGAGCAGTACTTC. This translates into CASSGGGAGDDEQYF.

This chain joins TRBV30 and TRBJ2-2, with TRBD1 identical over 7 bases. CDR1 and CDR2 from the germline V gene are GTSNPN and SVGIG (reference sequence). This CDR3 contains 15 residues. V shed 3 bases, J shed 0 bases, and the junction held 4 bases outside the gene matches. DNA for the CDR3: TGTGCCTGGAGCTCCGGGACAGCGAACACCGGGGAGCTGTTTTTT. It specifies CAWSSGTANTGELFF.

V usage is TRBV7-2 and J usage is TRBJ2-3, with 7 positions matching TRBD2. Germline values: CDR1 SGHTA, CDR2 FQGNSA. This CDR3 is built from 16 residues. With V trimmed by 3 bases and J by 0 bases, 6 bases remained unmatched. Here the CDR3 reads CASSLLSGASTDTQYF. As DNA, the CDR3 is TGTGCCAGCAGCTTGTTAAGCGGGGCTAGCACAGATACGCAGTATTTT.

The gene calls are TRBV29-1 and TRBJ2-7; 8 bases agree with TRBD1. CDR1 and CDR2 from the germline V gene are SQVTM and ANQGSEA. The CDR3 is made up of 13 amino acids. Germline trimming cut 7 bases from V and 6 bases from J; bases unmatched to any gene: 11. The CDR3 loop is CSASGTGALEQYF. CDR3 nucleotides: TGCAGCGCATCCGGGACAGGAGCTCTCGAGCAGTACTTC.

The V call is TRBV5-1, the J call TRBJ2-1; no clear D. Per germline, CDR1 SGHRS and CDR2 YFSETQ. The CDR3 has 11 amino acids. Trimming shortened V by 0 bases and J by 7 bases, and 2 bases separated the two germline ends. The CDR3 coding sequence is TGCGCCAGCAGCTTGGGTAATGAGCAGTTCTTC. Translating gives CASSLGNEQFF.

In regard to this clone: Distinct nucleotide sequences in the sample also encode this CDR3. This chain links TRBV9 with TRBJ2-3; D remains ambiguous. Germline CDR1 is SGDLS and CDR2 is YYNGEE. Trimming stripped 0 bases from V and 6 bases from J, with 5 bases between. The CDR3 extends over 12 amino acids. The CDR3, as DNA: TGTGCCAGCAGCGTAGTGGGGGATACGCAGTATTTT. This translates into CASSVVGDTQYF.

The chain employs TRBV7-3 and TRBJ1-1; no clear D. The germline V gene has CDR1 SGHTA and CDR2 FQGTGA. V dropped 5 bases and J dropped 2 bases, with 9 bases sitting between them. CDR3 length equals 13 residues. CDR3 in amino acids: CASSNQPNTEAFF. The DNA of the CDR3 is TGTGCCAGCAGCAACCAACCAAACACTGAAGCTTTCTTT.

The chain carries TRBV24-1 and TRBJ2-3, with D perhaps TRBD2 (7 bases). Germline CDR1 and CDR2: KGHDR and SFDVKD. The length of the CDR3 is 15 residues. V was pared by 5 bases and J by 4 bases, with 15 bases between. The CDR3 DNA sequence: TGTGCCACCAGTGTCGGGACACGGGGGGCAGATACGCAGTATTTT. This gives the protein CATSVGTRGADTQYF.

The chain carries TRBV6-2 or TRBV6-3 and TRBJ1-1; weak D call: TRBD1 (6 bases). V lost 6 bases and J 0 bases, leaving 17 bases between the germline ends. CDR1 is MNHEY and CDR2 is SVGEGT in the germline V gene. CDR3 length equals 16 residues. CDR3 amino acids: CASSRATGQMNTEAFF. In DNA form, the CDR3 reads TGTGCCAGCAGCCGCGCCACGGGACAAATGAACACTGAAGCTTTCTTT.